What follows are 19 T cell receptor beta chains derived from one specimen sequenced in a study of molecular identifiers for immune sequencing clone quantification. MiXCR, run by TCRdb on the PCR reads, gives a single entry per CDR3 protein. Among fewer than 350,000 distinct CDR3 sequences listed, roughly 23% were seen once. Sample: naive CD8+ T cells from blood, with Jurkat cell RNA spiked in. The sample's subset: FACS-sorted CD8+CD4-CCR7+CD45RA+ naive T cells. The source of these receptors is a human donor in good health. Some libraries in this study had Jurkat cell RNA spiked in.

This clonotype was recorded many times. This chain connects TRBV7-9 to TRBJ1-2, with a weak D call TRBD1 (6 bases). The CDR3 has 15 residues. Germline-derived CDR1 and CDR2 are SEHNR and FQNEAQ (reference sequence). The ends were cut back, 3 bases at V and 4 bases at J, with 15 bases in the middle. The CDR3 reads CASSFTPGHIYGYTF. The CDR3 region has the DNA TGTGCCAGCAGCTTTACGCCGGGACACATCTATGGCTACACCTTC.

Ten or more counts support this clonotype. The rearrangement links TRBV7-2 to TRBJ2-7; 10 positions agree with TRBD2. The J segment lost 1 base and the V segment lost 5 bases, leaving 11 bases of the junction unmatched. Germline V gives CDR1 SGHTA, CDR2 FQGNSA. There are 17 residues in the CDR3. DNA of the CDR3: TGTGCCAGCAGCCAATTAGCGGGGGGCCCGAATTCCTACGAGCAGTACTTC. Its protein is CASSQLAGGPNSYEQYF.

This chain joins TRBV6-2 or TRBV6-3 and TRBJ2-2; 9 nucleotides align to TRBD1. J was trimmed by 2 bases and V by 4 bases; bases with no gene match: 8. This CDR3 contains 17 residues. The V gene's germline CDR1 is MNHEY and CDR2 SVGEGT. The CDR3 protein is CASSCSLDRGNTGELFF. For the CDR3, the DNA is TGTGCCAGCAGTTGCTCGCTGGACAGGGGCAACACCGGGGAGCTGTTTTTT.

The genes are TRBV7-2 and TRBJ2-1; 9 bases align to TRBD1. CDR3 length: 24 residues. J was trimmed by 5 bases and V by 0 bases; bases with no gene match: 29. In germline, CDR1 is SGHTA, CDR2 FQGNSA. The CDR3 protein is CASSLADGQRDRASCQYTHNEQFF. CDR3 sequence (DNA): TGTGCCAGCAGCTTAGCAGATGGACAACGGGACAGGGCGTCTTGTCAATACACCCACAATGAGCAGTTCTTC.

This clonotype was found many times. The chain uses TRBV9 and TRBJ2-5; D might be TRBD2 (5 bases). V lost 3 bases and J lost 4, with 19 bases in between. Germline V gene sequence: CDR1 SGDLS, CDR2 YYNGEE. The CDR3 has 16 residues. CDR3 coding DNA: TGTGCCAGCAGCGAGAGCGGTTCAACTTCGGGAGAGACCCAGTACTTC. This encodes CASSESGSTSGETQYF.

The V and J genes are TRBV19 and TRBJ2-1; 11 bases match TRBD2. CDR3 length: 14 residues. Per germline, CDR1 LNHDA and CDR2 SQIVND (reference sequence). V was clipped by 7 bases and J by 9 bases; unmatched bases: 8. The CDR3 region has the DNA TGTGCCAGTACCAAACTAGCGGGGGACCCTGAGCAGTTCTTC. Residues: CASTKLAGDPEQFF.

The CDR3 protein is CSARAGDGEAFF. The CDR3 DNA follows: TGCAGTGCTAGAGCGGGGGACGGAGAAGCTTTCTTT. The rearrangement joins TRBV20-1 to TRBJ1-1; a weak D match, TRBD1 (5 bases). CDR3 length: 12 residues. CDR1 and CDR2 (germline): DFQATT, SNEGSKA (reference sequence). The V end was cut by 1 base, the J end by 8 bases, with 11 bases between.

This clonotype occurred many times. The chain combines TRBV20-1 with TRBJ2-3; no definite D call. The ends were cut back, 3 bases at V and 2 bases at J, with 6 bases in the middle. The germline V gene encodes CDR1 DFQATT and CDR2 SNEGSKA (reference sequence). The CDR3 covers 12 residues. The CDR3 nucleotides read TGCAGTGCTAGGACCCCCACAGATACGCAGTATTTT. This gives the protein CSARTPTDTQYF.

The gene calls are TRBV5-4 and TRBJ2-3, with 7 bases aligning to TRBD1. This CDR3 contains 15 residues. Trimming removed 3 bases from V and 2 bases from J; junction bases left unmatched: 6. Germline CDR1 SGHNT, CDR2 YYREEE (reference sequence). CDR3 nucleotides: TGTGCCAGCAGCTCTCTCGGGACAGCCACAGATACGCAGTATTTT. This sequence encodes CASSSLGTATDTQYF.

This clonotype was seen only a few times. This rearrangement joins TRBV6-2 or TRBV6-3 to TRBJ2-7; D gene uncertain. Per germline, CDR1 MNHEY and CDR2 SVGEGT. The CDR3 is made up of 13 amino acids. V lost 7 bases, J lost 0 bases, and 10 bases lay in between. The CDR3 nucleotides are TGTGCCAGCAACTTCGGGCCCTCCTACGAGCAGTACTTC. Its protein product is CASNFGPSYEQYF.

This clonotype was seen repeatedly, ten times or more. V is TRBV4-3 and J is TRBJ1-1, with unresolved D. The CDR3 consists of 13 residues. In germline, CDR1 is LGHNA, CDR2 YSLEER. Trimming stripped 1 base from V and 1 base from J, with 4 bases between. CDR3 amino acids: CASSQAANTEAFF. CDR3 nucleotides: TGCGCCAGCAGCCAAGCAGCGAACACTGAAGCTTTCTTT.

This clonotype was detected ten times or more. The rearrangement joins TRBV7-9 to TRBJ2-1; D is uncertain. The V end was cut by 5 bases, the J end by 12 bases, with 17 bases between. Germline lookup yields CDR1 SEHNR and CDR2 FQNEAQ (reference sequence). The CDR3 loop spans 13 amino acids. CDR3 region: CASSPELRPLQFF. Here the CDR3 DNA reads TGTGCCAGCAGCCCCGAATTGCGGCCCCTGCAGTTCTTC.

Concerning this clonotype: One end of the junction fails to match germline, which may point to a read error. The genes are TRBV5-6 and TRBJ2-7, with no clear D. Germline CDR1 is SGHDT and CDR2 is YYEEEE. The CDR3 is 12 amino acids. CDR3 in DNA: TGTGCCAGCAGCTTGGCCGGCTACGAGCAGCACTTC. It codes for CASSLAGYEQHF. The entire variable domain, with the rest obtained from reference TRBV5-6 and TRBJ2-7, is as follows: DAGVTQSPTHLIKTRGQQVTLRCSPKSGHDTVSWYQQALGQGPQFIFQYYEEEERQRGNFPDRFSGHQFPNYSSELNVNALLLGDSALYLCASSLAGYEQHFGPGTRLTVT.

This clonotype occurred many times. The chain recombines TRBV29-1 with TRBJ2-2; D uncertain. This CDR3 has 13 residues. Germline V lookup: CDR1 SQVTM, CDR2 ANQGSEA. With 5 bases removed from V and 0 bases from J, the gap between germline ends came to 7 bases. This CDR3 reads CSVFASNTGELFF. DNA for the CDR3: TGCAGCGTTTTTGCCTCGAACACCGGGGAGCTGTTTTTT.

This clonotype was counted at least ten times. The genes are TRBV12-3 or TRBV12-4 and TRBJ2-7; D unclear. The ends were cut back, 3 bases at V and 3 bases at J, with 12 bases in the middle. The CDR3 consists of 14 residues. CDR3 nucleotide sequence: TGTGCCAGCAGTTTGAAAGGGCCCCACTACGAGCAGTACTTC. Encoded protein: CASSLKGPHYEQYF.

This clonotype was seen many times. The CDR3 nucleotides are TGTGCCACCAGTGATTTCCTCCGGGACCGAAAAAGCTCCTATAATTCACCCCTCCACTTT. Its translation is CATSDFLRDRKSSYNSPLHF. The genes are TRBV24-1 and TRBJ1-6; a weak D match, TRBD1 (5 bases). V gave up 1 base and J gave up 0 bases, with 18 bases separating them. The CDR3 runs 20 residues. The germline gives CDR1 KGHDR, CDR2 SFDVKD.

Ten or more counts support this clonotype. This chain joins TRBV29-1 and TRBJ2-7; possibly TRBD1 for D (6 bases). The V and J ends lost 7 bases and 3 bases respectively, with 16 bases between them. CDR1 is SQVTM, CDR2 ANQGSEA, per germline. The CDR3 length is 13 residues. In DNA, the CDR3 is TGCAGCGGCAAAACAGGGATGGACTACGAGCAGTACTTC. Residues: CSGKTGMDYEQYF.

In this sample, this clonotype turned up many times. The chain recombines TRBV13 with TRBJ2-5; possibly TRBD1 or TRBD2 for D (5 bases each). The CDR3 has 17 amino acids. Deletions cut 3 bases from V and 1 base from J, with 18 bases between. From germline, CDR1 is PRHDT and CDR2 FYEKMQ (reference sequence). CDR3 residues: CASSLFLAGNPQETQYF. CDR3 sequence (DNA): TGTGCCAGCAGCTTGTTCCTAGCAGGGAACCCCCAAGAGACCCAGTACTTC. Combining the CDR3 with reference TRBV13 and TRBJ2-5 gives the whole variable domain AAGVIQSPRHLIKEKRETATLKCYPIPRHDTVYWYQQGPGQDPQFLISFYEKMQSDKGSIPDRFSAQQFSDYHSELNMSSLELGDSALYFCASSLFLAGNPQETQYFGPGTRLLVL.

In regard to this clonotype: Just one base apart from a much larger clone, this may be a read error. The CDR3 end shows no conserved phenylalanine or tryptophan, and so a read error is likely. This chain connects TRBV12-3 or TRBV12-4 to TRBJ2-7, with TRBD1 as a possible D gene (5 bases). The length of the CDR3 is 14 residues. Trimming removed 5 bases at V and 7 bases at J, with 18 bases between. The CDR3 sequence is CASSPQGTPDEQYL. As DNA, the CDR3 is TGTGCCAGCAGTCCCCAGGGAACCCCCGATGAGCAGTACCTC.